The following is a T cell receptor beta chain sequence with its context. Its antigen is still unknown. A much larger clone is a single base away; this may be a read error. Sample-barcoded 5' priming and a J-beta primer mix drove a second PCR of about 6 to 11 cycles. Each cDNA molecule was tagged by a template-switch adaptor with 12 random nucleotides. TCRdb itself ran the 5' RACE reads through MiXCR, one entry per CDR3 protein. The sample has 630,000 or so distinct CDR3 sequences, approximately 31% seen once. The data were taken from a study of blood T cells in healthy people across ages. Regarding the study as a whole: The CMV status of each donor remained undetermined, and this could have confounded shifts in expanded clonotypes. PBMCs left unsorted prevented a conclusive naive versus antigen-experienced comparison.

Healthy Caucasian individuals from Russia aged about 6 to 95 served as donors. What was sequenced was blood. The receptor's source is an elderly woman in good health.

The CDR3 DNA reads TGTGCCAGCAGTTTATTGCAGGGGGCGAATGAGCAGTACTTC. Encoded protein: CASSLLQGANEQYF. This chain uses TRBV28 with TRBJ2-5; 8 bases fit TRBD1. V gave up 1 base and J gave up 11 bases; unmatched junction bases: 9. The CDR3 has 14 residues. Germline loops: CDR1 MDHEN, CDR2 SYDVKM.